The T cell receptor (beta chain) under discussion was sequenced for a study of cytomegalovirus exposure and HLA in healthy donors. Across the whole study: Among about 200 million T cells, an earlier analysis found around 100 million unique TCR beta sequences. Inside one of the first data releases sat about 91 million unique TCRs taken from HLA-typed donors. Broader study findings: Presence/absence analyses treated sequencing depth as roughly uniform across donors.

CDR1 is SNHLY, CDR2 FYNNEI, per germline. CDR3 length: 14 residues. Notes on this clone: Its antigen is not known.

PCR amplification relied on 60 Vbeta primers (plus 13 Jbeta primers). In the original workflow: Later work found 65 million to 85 million unique TCR beta chains, with about 10 million shared. Only in-frame clones appear in the TCRdb table, and some are missing; sequencing was by immunoSEQ multiplex PCR. From that table come the V and J calls and clone size; the DNA was used to work out D and trimming. The sample shows 150,000 to 200,000 clones, around 87% of them seen only once. The source material was PBMCs. This receptor was obtained from a woman younger than 35 in good health and CMV-seronegative. This chain connects TRBV2 to TRBJ2-5; the D gene is possibly TRBD1 (6 bases). The J call may be in error: the DNA end matches TRBJ2-7 better. The CDR3 is CASSRTDVSYEQYF. The CDR3 bases are TGTGCCAGCAGTCGGACAGACGTATCCTACGAGCAGTACTTC.